This T cell receptor (beta chain) was recorded in a study of OX40 agonist ivuxolimab in advanced cancers. Across the study: One hepatocellular carcinoma and a couple of cutaneous melanoma patients partially responded. The study, taken as a whole, reports: CD4+ and CD8+ blood T cells expanded clonally by week 6 at 0.1 to 3.0 mg/kg.

The CDR3 consists of 13 residues. Germline assignment: CDR1 MNHEY and CDR2 SMNVEV (reference sequence). V lost 6 bases, J lost 3 bases, and 11 bases lay in between. Measured with immunoSEQ multiplex PCR; TCRdb has only the in-frame clones, and not every one. Of roughly 87,000 clones listed, 80% to 95% are singletons. This clone was observed a few times. The antigen is undetermined. The chain carries TRBV27 and TRBJ1-1; possibly TRBD1 for D (5 bases). Sequenced here: CD4+ or CD8+ T cells sorted from blood, sampled in a trial of the OX40 agonist ivuxolimab. This receptor was obtained from an adult with an advanced solid tumor such as melanoma, head and neck, liver or kidney cancer. The CDR3 reads CASSYGTHTEAFF. The CDR3 DNA sequence: TGTGCCAGCAGCTATGGGACCCACACTGAAGCTTTCTTT.